A single T cell receptor (beta chain) is shown here with its context. Per the original methods: Amplification of reference gene primers was used by the study to estimate nucleated cell counts. Some clones are missing from TCRdb's copy, which holds only in-frame ones; the method was immunoSEQ multiplex PCR. V and J calls and clone size follow that table, whereas D and trimming were derived from the DNA. The sample consists of 140,000 to 150,000 clones, 75% to 90% of them appearing once. These data belong to a study of blood T cell repertoires in COVID-19. Across the study: Acute and convalescent COVID-19 samples came from the United States, Italy and Spain. PBMCs, B-cell-depleted T cells, or T cells provided the cDNA or gDNA that made up the material.

With V trimmed by 5 bases and J by 9 bases, 16 bases remained unmatched. From germline, CDR1 is SGHVS and CDR2 FQNEAQ. This CDR3 has 15 amino acids. This rearrangement joins TRBV7-8 to TRBJ2-7; 7 bases are a match to TRBD1. Sequenced sample: peripheral blood. This clonotype originated in a human donor in a cohort sampled during active COVID-19. The DNA of the CDR3 is TGTGCCAGCAGCCCCCGGGACAGCAACACGATCCGGCAGTACGTC. The encoded protein is CASSPRDSNTIRQYV.